A selection of T cell receptor beta chains follows, all from one sample in a study of beta chain features in type 1 diabetes. Generated by immunoSEQ multiplex PCR, the TCRdb table keeps only in-frame clones and is missing some. Among about half a million clones listed, approximately 30% were seen once. Sample: naive CD4+ T cells from blood. The source is a man between 18 and 29 years old in good health. Both conserved end residues are part of each CDR3. The D gene is left open where the match is weak. Where a row states a size, it is once, few, many or the class of an expanded clone; other rows omit it.

cdr3_aa: CASSVGGSGLKLFF; cdr3_nt: TGTGCCAGCAGCGTCGGTGGTTCGGGGCTAAAACTGTTTTTT; clone_size: once; j_call: TRBJ1-4; d_call: -; v_call: TRBV9
cdr3_aa: CASSLIKETQYF; cdr3_nt: TGTGCCAGCAGTTTGATCAAAGAGACCCAGTACTTC; clone_size: -; j_call: TRBJ2-5; d_call: -; v_call: TRBV28
cdr3_aa: CASSYVDEQYF; cdr3_nt: TGTGCCAGCAGTTACGTGGACGAGCAGTACTTC; clone_size: -; j_call: TRBJ2-7; d_call: -; v_call: TRBV6-6
cdr3_aa: CAWRPSGSTDTQYF; cdr3_nt: TGTGCCTGGAGACCTAGCGGGAGCACAGATACGCAGTATTTT; clone_size: -; j_call: TRBJ2-3; d_call: TRBD2; v_call: TRBV30
cdr3_aa: CASSFQAGSETQYF; cdr3_nt: TGCGCCAGCAGCTTCCAGGCAGGGTCGGAGACCCAGTACTTC; clone_size: few; j_call: TRBJ2-5; d_call: -; v_call: TRBV5-1
cdr3_aa: CASSPPGGPGDYGYTF; cdr3_nt: TGTGCCAGCAGCCCCCCCGGTGGGCCAGGGGACTATGGCTACACCTTC; clone_size: few; j_call: TRBJ1-2; d_call: -; v_call: TRBV7-8
cdr3_aa: CASSLAMTSGSYNEQFF; cdr3_nt: TGTGCCAGCAGCTTAGCCATGACTAGCGGGAGCTACAATGAGCAGTTCTTC; clone_size: -; j_call: TRBJ2-1; d_call: TRBD2; v_call: TRBV7-2
cdr3_aa: CASSKRVEGTDEQYF; cdr3_nt: TGTGCCAGCAGCAAACGGGTTGAGGGAACGGACGAGCAGTACTTC; clone_size: -; j_call: TRBJ2-7; d_call: -; v_call: TRBV21-1
cdr3_aa: CASSIRDGTEAFF; cdr3_nt: TGTGCCAGTTCAATCAGGGATGGGACTGAAGCTTTCTTT; clone_size: -; j_call: TRBJ1-1; d_call: -; v_call: TRBV7-8
cdr3_aa: CASSLEGHLNEQFF; cdr3_nt: TGTGCCAGCAGCTTGGAAGGACACCTCAATGAGCAGTTCTTC; clone_size: -; j_call: TRBJ2-1; d_call: -; v_call: TRBV7-9
cdr3_aa: CAWGGTEAFF; cdr3_nt: TGTGCCTGGGGTGGCACTGAAGCTTTCTTT; clone_size: -; j_call: TRBJ1-1; d_call: -; v_call: TRBV30
cdr3_aa: CASRRGQGTQETQYF; cdr3_nt: TGTGCCAGCAGGCGCGGGCAGGGTACGCAAGAGACCCAGTACTTC; clone_size: -; j_call: TRBJ2-5; d_call: -; v_call: TRBV11-1
cdr3_aa: CASRPGLAGANTGELFF; cdr3_nt: TGTGCCAGCAGGCCGGGACTAGCGGGGGCGAACACCGGGGAGCTGTTTTTT; clone_size: -; j_call: TRBJ2-2; d_call: TRBD2; v_call: TRBV28
cdr3_aa: CAISEERGADEQFF; cdr3_nt: TGTGCCATCAGTGAGGAGCGGGGGGCCGATGAGCAGTTCTTC; clone_size: -; j_call: TRBJ2-1; d_call: TRBD2; v_call: TRBV10-3
cdr3_aa: CASTNGPLAPSSYNEQFF; cdr3_nt: TGTGCCAGCACCAACGGACCTCTAGCGCCCAGCTCCTACAATGAGCAGTTCTTC; clone_size: -; j_call: TRBJ2-1; d_call: -; v_call: TRBV27
cdr3_aa: CATSSRQRYNEQFF; cdr3_nt: TGTGCCACCAGCAGCCGGCAGCGCTACAATGAGCAGTTCTTC; clone_size: few; j_call: TRBJ2-1; d_call: -; v_call: TRBV15
cdr3_aa: CAWSLSRLRGEQYF; cdr3_nt: TGTGCCTGGAGTCTGAGCCGGCTTCGAGGAGAGCAGTACTTC; clone_size: -; j_call: TRBJ2-7; d_call: -; v_call: TRBV30
cdr3_aa: CASSRDRVDAEAFF; cdr3_nt: TGTGCCAGCAGCCGGGACAGGGTGGATGCTGAAGCTTTCTTT; clone_size: -; j_call: TRBJ1-1; d_call: TRBD1; v_call: TRBV7-2
cdr3_aa: CSARDGGSSFF; cdr3_nt: TGCAGTGCTAGAGATGGCGGGAGTTCGTTCTTC; clone_size: -; j_call: TRBJ2-1; d_call: TRBD2; v_call: TRBV20-1
cdr3_aa: CASSFALHEQFF; cdr3_nt: TGTGCCAGCAGCTTTGCTCTCCATGAGCAGTTCTTC; clone_size: few; j_call: TRBJ2-1; d_call: -; v_call: TRBV7-2
cdr3_aa: CASSVGASGKIYNEQFF; cdr3_nt: TGTGCCAGCAGCGTAGGGGCTAGCGGGAAGATTTACAATGAGCAGTTCTTC; clone_size: few; j_call: TRBJ2-1; d_call: TRBD2; v_call: TRBV9
cdr3_aa: CASSSQGSEANVLTF; cdr3_nt: TGCGCCAGCAGCTCACAGGGGTCTGAGGCCAACGTCCTGACTTTC; clone_size: -; j_call: TRBJ2-6; d_call: TRBD1; v_call: TRBV5-1
cdr3_aa: CASSVGAGAETQYF; cdr3_nt: TGTGCCAGCAGCGTAGGTGCGGGAGCGGAGACCCAGTACTTC; clone_size: -; j_call: TRBJ2-5; d_call: TRBD2; v_call: TRBV9
cdr3_aa: CSTGGGSDTQYF; cdr3_nt: TGCAGCACTGGAGGGGGGTCAGATACGCAGTATTTT; clone_size: -; j_call: TRBJ2-3; d_call: -; v_call: TRBV29-1
cdr3_aa: CASRGLAGAQETQYF; cdr3_nt: TGTGCCAGCAGAGGACTAGCGGGAGCCCAAGAGACCCAGTACTTC; clone_size: -; j_call: TRBJ2-5; d_call: TRBD2; v_call: TRBV7-2
cdr3_aa: CASSFKLTSGSYEQYF; cdr3_nt: TGTGCCAGCAGCTTTAAACTCACTAGCGGGAGCTACGAGCAGTACTTC; clone_size: few; j_call: TRBJ2-7; d_call: TRBD2; v_call: TRBV7-2
cdr3_aa: CSPWDRGNTEAFF; cdr3_nt: TGCAGCCCGTGGGACAGGGGCAACACTGAAGCTTTCTTT; clone_size: -; j_call: TRBJ1-1; d_call: TRBD1; v_call: TRBV29-1
cdr3_aa: CASSDLTRPGGYTF; cdr3_nt: TGTGCCAGCAGTGATCTCACCCGACCGGGCGGCTACACCTTC; clone_size: -; j_call: TRBJ1-2; d_call: -; v_call: TRBV25-1
cdr3_aa: CASSRERYNEQFF; cdr3_nt: TGTGCCAGCAGCCGGGAGAGGTACAATGAGCAGTTCTTC; clone_size: few; j_call: TRBJ2-1; d_call: -; v_call: TRBV6-5
cdr3_aa: CAFETGLTRLSNYGYTF; cdr3_nt: TGTGCCTTTGAGACTGGTCTCACCAGGCTCTCTAACTATGGCTACACCTTC; clone_size: few; j_call: TRBJ1-2; d_call: -; v_call: TRBV30
cdr3_aa: CASSSGQGSYEQYF; cdr3_nt: TGTGCCAGCAGCTCCGGACAGGGATCTTACGAGCAGTACTTC; clone_size: -; j_call: TRBJ2-7; d_call: TRBD1; v_call: TRBV7-9
cdr3_aa: CASSVPPPAVTNTGELFF; cdr3_nt: TGTGCCAGCAGCGTTCCACCCCCGGCAGTTACGAACACCGGGGAGCTGTTTTTT; clone_size: -; j_call: TRBJ2-2; d_call: -; v_call: TRBV9
cdr3_aa: CASSLEVYNEQFF; cdr3_nt: TGCGCCAGCAGCTTGGAGGTTTACAATGAGCAGTTCTTC; clone_size: -; j_call: TRBJ2-1; d_call: -; v_call: TRBV5-1
cdr3_aa: CSAGQDTEAFF; cdr3_nt: TGCAGCGCGGGACAGGACACTGAAGCTTTCTTT; clone_size: few; j_call: TRBJ1-1; d_call: TRBD1; v_call: TRBV29-1
cdr3_aa: CASSLNQGGNIQYF; cdr3_nt: TGCGCCAGCAGCTTGAACCAGGGTGGCAACATTCAGTACTTC; clone_size: few; j_call: TRBJ2-4; d_call: -; v_call: TRBV5-1
cdr3_aa: CASSRDSTSPGYTF; cdr3_nt: TGTGCCAGCAGCCGGGACTCGACGTCGCCTGGCTACACCTTC; clone_size: -; j_call: TRBJ1-2; d_call: -; v_call: TRBV6-4
cdr3_aa: CASSQLAWRGRYGYTF; cdr3_nt: TGTGCCAGCAGCCAGCTCGCGTGGAGGGGGCGTTATGGCTACACCTTC; clone_size: -; j_call: TRBJ1-2; d_call: TRBD1; v_call: TRBV14
cdr3_aa: CASRGQGSSYEQYF; cdr3_nt: TGTGCCAGCAGAGGGCAGGGAAGCTCCTACGAGCAGTACTTC; clone_size: few; j_call: TRBJ2-7; d_call: -; v_call: TRBV27
cdr3_aa: CSVAYGGGYNEQFF; cdr3_nt: TGCAGCGTCGCCTACGGGGGCGGATACAATGAGCAGTTCTTC; clone_size: -; j_call: TRBJ2-1; d_call: -; v_call: TRBV29-1
cdr3_aa: CASSLISSGRVSSYNEQFF; cdr3_nt: TGTGCCAGCAGCTTAATTTCTAGCGGGAGGGTCAGCTCCTACAATGAGCAGTTCTTC; clone_size: -; j_call: TRBJ2-1; d_call: TRBD2; v_call: TRBV7-8
cdr3_aa: CASSEQGLTRNEKLFF; cdr3_nt: TGTGCCAGCAGTGAACAGGGCTTGACGCGGAATGAAAAACTGTTTTTT; clone_size: -; j_call: TRBJ1-4; d_call: -; v_call: TRBV25-1
cdr3_aa: CASSRGTSTDTQYF; cdr3_nt: TGCGCCAGCAGCCGGGGAACTAGCACAGATACGCAGTATTTT; clone_size: -; j_call: TRBJ2-3; d_call: -; v_call: TRBV5-1
cdr3_aa: CAWSVQAGANVLTF; cdr3_nt: TGTGCCTGGAGTGTACAGGCTGGGGCCAACGTCCTGACTTTC; clone_size: few; j_call: TRBJ2-6; d_call: -; v_call: TRBV30
cdr3_aa: CASSLTGQAYYEQYF; cdr3_nt: TGTGCCAGCAGCTTAACGGGACAGGCCTACTACGAGCAGTACTTC; clone_size: once; j_call: TRBJ2-7; d_call: TRBD1; v_call: TRBV7-2